The next 2 T cell receptor beta chains were all read from a single sample in a study of cytotoxic CD8 clonotypes in ibrutinib-treated CLL. The repertoire was sequenced with immunoSEQ multiplex PCR; TCRdb's copy has only in-frame clones and lacks some. The sample holds about 8,600 clones, less than 75% seen once. This material consisted of PBMCs, taken before ibrutinib treatment. The receptor source for this set is a human donor with chronic lymphocytic leukemia.

This clone was counted only a few times. The rearrangement links TRBV19 to TRBJ1-2; D ambiguous. V lost 5 bases and J lost 6, with 13 bases in between. The CDR3 is 13 amino acids. The germline gives CDR1 LNHDA, CDR2 SQIVND (reference sequence). CDR3 amino acids: CASSPASWNGYTF. CDR3 coding DNA: TGTGCCAGTAGTCCCGCGTCGTGGAATGGCTACACCTTC.

This rearrangement joins TRBV10-3 to TRBJ2-2; D is unresolved. The CDR3 spans 13 residues. The V and J ends lost 10 bases and 0 bases respectively, with 9 bases between them. Germline values: CDR1 ENHRY, CDR2 SYGVKD. For the CDR3, the DNA is TGTGCCACGGGCGGTGCGAACACCGGGGAGCTGTTTTTT. Translated: CATGGANTGELFF.